A single T cell receptor beta chain is shown here with its context. The data are from a study of blood T cell repertoires in COVID-19. Study-level information: T cells, B-cell-depleted T cells, or PBMCs provided the cDNA or gDNA that served as material.

Profiled with immunoSEQ multiplex PCR; TCRdb holds only in-frame clones, not every one. The table lists some 290,000 clones, 86% of them singletons. Seattle enrolled patients during active infection and tracked them longitudinally. The germline CDR1 and CDR2 sequences are SNHLY and FYNNEI. The V and J ends lost 3 bases and 9 bases, in that order; junction bases with no gene match: 6. The CDR3 length is 14 residues. The sequence came from a woman younger than 45 with COVID-19, enrolled during active disease. The rearrangement links TRBV2 to TRBJ2-1; 9 positions match TRBD2. The source material was peripheral blood. The CDR3 DNA follows: TGTGCCAGCAGTGAGGGGCGGGGGGGCGCTGAGCAGTTCTTC. Its translation is CASSEGRGGAEQFF.